The rows below give T cell receptor beta chains drawn from one sample of a study of CD8 T cells in Susac syndrome. TCRdb independently ran MiXCR on the immunoSEQ multiplex PCR reads; one entry per CDR3 protein. Of some 130,000 distinct CDR3 sequences in the sample, over 90% were seen once. The sequenced sample consisted of CD8+ T cells from PBMCs. The receptors shown here come from a human donor with Susac syndrome. Both conserved end residues are part of each CDR3. Fields, in order: clone size, D gene, V gene, J gene, CDR3 protein, CDR3 DNA. The D gene is left open where the match is weak. Clone size is shown for a subset of rows, as once, few, many or a class of expanded clone.

clone size: NA
D gene: NA
V gene: TRBV5-5
J gene: TRBJ2-1
CDR3 protein: CASSLLGVSYNEQFF
CDR3 DNA: TGTGCCAGCAGCTTGTTGGGAGTCTCCTACAATGAGCAGTTCTTC

clone size: NA
D gene: NA
V gene: TRBV20-1
J gene: TRBJ2-2
CDR3 protein: CSAFTGSTGELFF
CDR3 DNA: TGCAGTGCATTTACAGGTTCCACCGGGGAGCTGTTTTTT

clone size: NA
D gene: NA
V gene: TRBV11-2
J gene: TRBJ1-4
CDR3 protein: CASSFFWGDEKLFF
CDR3 DNA: TGTGCCAGCAGCTTCTTCTGGGGTGACGAAAAACTGTTTTTT

clone size: NA
D gene: NA
V gene: TRBV14
J gene: TRBJ1-3
CDR3 protein: CASSLGVKGISGNTIYF
CDR3 DNA: TGTGCCAGCAGCCTTGGCGTTAAGGGGATCTCTGGAAACACCATATATTTT

clone size: NA
D gene: NA
V gene: TRBV13
J gene: TRBJ2-7
CDR3 protein: CASRATGPGLADLSGVEQYF
CDR3 DNA: TGTGCCAGCCGGGCCACGGGACCGGGGCTAGCGGATCTCTCAGGGGTCGAGCAGTACTTC

clone size: NA
D gene: TRBD2
V gene: TRBV7-9
J gene: TRBJ2-1
CDR3 protein: CASSWILAGGYDEQFF
CDR3 DNA: TGTGCCAGCAGCTGGATTTTAGCGGGAGGTTACGATGAGCAGTTCTTC

clone size: NA
D gene: NA
V gene: TRBV20-1
J gene: TRBJ1-1
CDR3 protein: CSARGVGGSGLGNTEAFF
CDR3 DNA: TGCAGTGCTAGGGGCGTGGGGGGGTCAGGTTTAGGGAACACTGAAGCTTTCTTT

clone size: NA
D gene: TRBD1
V gene: TRBV29-1
J gene: TRBJ2-7
CDR3 protein: CSVAYNFGGTGIYEQYF
CDR3 DNA: TGCAGCGTTGCGTATAATTTTGGCGGGACAGGGATCTACGAGCAGTACTTC

clone size: NA
D gene: NA
V gene: TRBV9
J gene: TRBJ2-1
CDR3 protein: CASSAAWDSGDEQFF
CDR3 DNA: TGTGCCAGCAGCGCCGCCTGGGACAGCGGGGATGAGCAGTTCTTC

clone size: NA
D gene: NA
V gene: TRBV9
J gene: TRBJ2-7
CDR3 protein: CASSPRTAYEQYF
CDR3 DNA: TGTGCCAGCAGCCCCCGGACAGCCTACGAGCAGTACTTC

clone size: once
D gene: NA
V gene: TRBV9
J gene: TRBJ2-1
CDR3 protein: CASSALDNEQFF
CDR3 DNA: TGTGCCAGCAGCGCCTTAGACAATGAGCAGTTCTTC

clone size: NA
D gene: TRBD2
V gene: TRBV29-1
J gene: TRBJ2-1
CDR3 protein: CSALGLLAVYYNEQFF
CDR3 DNA: TGCAGCGCCCTAGGATTACTAGCGGTATACTACAATGAGCAGTTCTTC

clone size: NA
D gene: NA
V gene: TRBV7-3
J gene: TRBJ2-1
CDR3 protein: CASSFDRLGREQFF
CDR3 DNA: TGTGCCAGCAGCTTCGACCGCTTGGGGCGGGAGCAGTTCTTC

clone size: NA
D gene: TRBD2
V gene: TRBV20-1
J gene: TRBJ2-5
CDR3 protein: CSARAGSSGTQETQYF
CDR3 DNA: TGCAGTGCTAGGGCGGGTAGCAGCGGGACCCAAGAGACCCAGTACTTC

clone size: NA
D gene: NA
V gene: TRBV12-3/TRBV12-4
J gene: TRBJ2-5
CDR3 protein: CASSGPRAHQETQYF
CDR3 DNA: TGTGCCAGCAGTGGTCCCCGGGCCCACCAAGAGACCCAGTACTTC

clone size: NA
D gene: TRBD2
V gene: TRBV12-3/TRBV12-4
J gene: TRBJ2-1
CDR3 protein: CASGAGAYYNEQFF
CDR3 DNA: TGTGCCAGCGGGGCGGGAGCGTACTACAATGAGCAGTTCTTC

clone size: many
D gene: NA
V gene: TRBV12-3/TRBV12-4
J gene: TRBJ2-3
CDR3 protein: CASSSTDTQYF
CDR3 DNA: TGTGCCAGCAGTTCCACAGATACGCAGTATTTT

clone size: NA
D gene: TRBD1
V gene: TRBV28
J gene: TRBJ2-4
CDR3 protein: CASRETGLLAKNIQYF
CDR3 DNA: TGTGCCAGCAGGGAGACAGGGTTACTAGCCAAAAACATTCAGTACTTC

clone size: NA
D gene: NA
V gene: TRBV2
J gene: TRBJ2-1
CDR3 protein: CASSSLGRGRDNEQFF
CDR3 DNA: TGTGCCAGCAGTTCCTTGGGGAGGGGGCGCGACAATGAGCAGTTCTTC

clone size: NA
D gene: NA
V gene: TRBV15
J gene: TRBJ2-7
CDR3 protein: CATSRDPQGCSYEQYF
CDR3 DNA: TGTGCCACCAGCAGAGATCCTCAGGGATGCTCCTACGAGCAGTACTTC

clone size: NA
D gene: NA
V gene: TRBV24-1
J gene: TRBJ2-3
CDR3 protein: CATSDRGSLDTQYF
CDR3 DNA: TGTGCCACCAGTGACAGGGGATCCCTAGATACGCAGTATTTT

clone size: NA
D gene: TRBD2
V gene: TRBV7-9
J gene: TRBJ2-7
CDR3 protein: CASGGGTYEQYF
CDR3 DNA: TGTGCCAGCGGGGGGGGGACCTACGAGCAGTACTTC

clone size: NA
D gene: NA
V gene: TRBV30
J gene: TRBJ2-6
CDR3 protein: CAWVEPRSGANVLTF
CDR3 DNA: TGTGCCTGGGTGGAGCCAAGGTCTGGGGCCAACGTCCTGACTTTC

clone size: NA
D gene: NA
V gene: TRBV24-1
J gene: TRBJ2-2
CDR3 protein: CATSDLGLAQTGELFF
CDR3 DNA: TGTGCCACCAGTGATTTGGGGCTAGCGCAGACCGGGGAGCTGTTTTTT

clone size: NA
D gene: TRBD1
V gene: TRBV7-2
J gene: TRBJ2-7
CDR3 protein: CASSYRGSEQYF
CDR3 DNA: TGTGCCAGCAGCTACAGGGGGTCGGAGCAGTACTTC

clone size: NA
D gene: NA
V gene: TRBV7-8
J gene: TRBJ2-2
CDR3 protein: CASSSGSAGELFF
CDR3 DNA: TGTGCCAGCAGCTCCGGATCAGCCGGGGAGCTGTTTTTT

clone size: NA
D gene: NA
V gene: TRBV25-1
J gene: TRBJ2-7
CDR3 protein: CASSVGQIYEQYF
CDR3 DNA: TGTGCCAGCAGTGTAGGCCAGATATACGAGCAGTACTTC

clone size: NA
D gene: NA
V gene: TRBV6-5
J gene: TRBJ1-2
CDR3 protein: CASSRGGIYGYTF
CDR3 DNA: TGTGCCAGCAGCCGGGGAGGGATTTATGGCTACACCTTC